This TCR beta chain was sequenced for a study of blood T cell repertoires in COVID-19. Study-wide context: Some COVID-19 samples were acute and others convalescent; all came from the United States, Italy and Spain. T cells, B-cell-depleted T cells, or PBMCs supplied cDNA or gDNA.

This clone has just a few counts. Trimming shortened V by 0 bases and J by 5 bases, and 4 bases separated the two germline ends. Per the germline V gene, CDR1 is ENHRY and CDR2 is SYGVKD. The CDR3 is 12 amino acids. Someone with COVID-19 had been met by exposed participants within 2 weeks before study entry. The data were produced by immunoSEQ multiplex PCR, yet TCRdb's version contains in-frame clones alone and is incomplete. The data show around 160,000 clones, with 84% seen just once and about 5.8% held by the top ten. The material sequenced was PBMCs or T cells enriched from blood (not recorded which). The TCR originated in a woman aged 50 to 60 who had been exposed to COVID-19. V gene TRBV10-3 combines with J gene TRBJ2-5, with unresolved D. The DNA of the CDR3 is TGTGCCATCAGTGAGTCCCAGGAGACCCAGTACTTC. Protein: CAISESQETQYF.